The clone carrying this T cell receptor (beta chain) occurred once. Its specificity is unknown. The donor population consisted of healthy HIV-negative adults with no recent acute infections or vaccinations. These data are taken from a study of shared clonotypes between healthy human individuals. Whole-study results and caveats: Unshared clonotypes carried lower generation probabilities than those common to all four donors.

Sequenced by immunoSEQ multiplex PCR; TCRdb stores in-frame clones only, minus some. The sample contains about 2.4 million clones, about 92% of which appear only once. The CDR3 sequence is 13 residues long. CDR1 LNHDA and CDR2 SQIVND come from the germline V gene (reference sequence). The J segment lost 0 bases and the V segment lost 8 bases, leaving 1 base of the junction unmatched. The chain recombines TRBV19 with TRBJ1-1; the match to TRBD1 covers 9 bases. The origin of this receptor is a man between 18 and 29 years old in good health. Material for sequencing was naive CD4+ T cells sorted from blood. Subset specified: CD45RA+ positively selected. CDR3 amino acids: CASRQGVNTEAFF. For the CDR3, the DNA is TGTGCCAGTCGACAGGGGGTGAACACTGAAGCTTTCTTT. The variable domain in full, with the rest retrieved from reference TRBV19 and TRBJ1-1, is DGGITQSPKYLFRKEGQNVTLSCEQNLNHDAMYWYRQDPGQGLRLIYYSQIVNDFQKGDIAEGYSVSREKKESFPLTVTSAQKNPTAFYLCASRQGVNTEAFFGQGTRLTVV.